This paragraph reports one TCR beta chain. Antigen unknown. This record belongs to a study of T cell responses to AZD1222 COVID-19 vaccine. General study results and limits: There were repertoire samples only from the period after the peak T cell response. Reports say nearly half of spike-specific TCRs go after unmutated variant regions. There were vaccine-associated CD4 TCRs across spike, dominant at 160-218 and 743-854.

Assay used: immunoSEQ multiplex PCR; TCRdb lists only in-frame clones, some missing. The table lists 100,000 to 150,000 clones, 80% to 95% of them singletons. This TCR was sampled from an adult who received the AZD1222 COVID-19 vaccine. This specimen consisted of peripheral blood, obtained 28 days after the second AZD1222 dose.

CDR3 sequence (DNA): TGTGCCAGCAGTGAAGGTGGCAAGGGAAACACCATATATTTT. Translated: CASSEGGKGNTIYF. V gene TRBV6-1 combines with J gene TRBJ1-3; the D is unclear. Germline V gene data show CDR1 as MNHNS and CDR2 as SASEGT. Trimming left V 1 base short and J 4 bases short, with 8 bases between. The CDR3 loop spans 14 amino acids.